Listed here is a single T cell receptor (beta chain). The antigen this receptor binds is unknown. Within one base of it there is no much larger clone, and no base qualities were kept. These data belong to a study of T cell repertoires in chronic hepatitis B (dated by TCRdb to the late 2010s). The germline V gene (reference sequence) yields MNHEY for CDR1 and SMNVEV for CDR2. The CDR3 has 14 amino acids, counting the end cysteine and phenylalanine. Of all the DNA, just the CDR3 is kept, 42 bases in frame from base 1. V gives up 5 bases and J gives up 3 bases, and the segment between their germline ends measures 14 bases. The library was built by means of the immunoSEQ multiplex PCR assay. TCRdb took over this immuneACCESS table, retaining in-frame rearrangements with V and J assigned. Such tables are incomplete; in checked studies, under half of the missing clones stem from an unresolved V gene, and the remainder is unexplained. The sample includes some 560 clones, with almost 85% observed a single time. Of the sample, 25% to 30% is held by the ten largest clones.

The sample consisted of total CD8+ T cells from PBMCs. The TCR sequence derives from a human donor with chronic hepatitis B virus infection. The chain uses TRBV27 and TRBJ2-7; there is no confident call for the D gene. The sequenced DNA is TGTGCCAGCAGTGCCCTAAGAGCCCTCTACGAGCAGTACTTC. Protein translation: CASSALRALYEQYF.